These 20 T cell receptor beta chains originate from one sample sequenced in a study of blood T cell repertoires in COVID-19. The assay was immunoSEQ multiplex PCR, and TCRdb's table has in-frame clones only and misses some. The table shows about 45,000 clones, with roughly 76% occurring only once. The source material was peripheral blood. These receptors originate from a woman aged 65 to 85 with acute or convalescent COVID-19.

This chain links TRBV9 with TRBJ1-3; D perhaps matches TRBD1 (6 bases). The germline CDR1 and CDR2 sequences are SGDLS and YYNGEE. This CDR3 comprises 14 residues. Trimming shortened V by 7 bases and J by 2 bases, and 13 bases separated the two germline ends. CDR3 in amino acids: CASARGGTGNTIYF. The CDR3 coding sequence is TGTGCCAGCGCCAGGGGCGGAACTGGAAACACCATATATTTT.

This chain uses TRBV4-3 with TRBJ1-1; no firm D call. The CDR3 length is 14 residues. Germline CDR1 is LGHNA and CDR2 is YSLEER. V was cut by 0 bases and J by 4 bases, with 9 bases left in between. The CDR3 bases are TGCGCCAGCAGCCAAGAGATTGAGGTCACTGAAGCTTTCTTT. Its protein is CASSQEIEVTEAFF.

The genes are TRBV28 and TRBJ2-2; 7 bases map to TRBD2. CDR1 MDHEN and CDR2 SYDVKM come from the germline V gene. The CDR3 totals 15 residues. The trim removed 6 bases at V and 0 bases at J, leaving 4 bases unmatched. The CDR3 DNA is TGTGCCAGCAGCCTGGGGGGGGCGAACACCGGGGAGCTGTTTTTT. Translated: CASSLGGANTGELFF.

The rearrangement uses TRBV19 and TRBJ2-1; 8 bases agree with TRBD2. V was pared by 6 bases and J by 8 bases, with 9 bases of the junction left unmatched. CDR1 and CDR2 (germline): LNHDA, SQIVND (reference sequence). The CDR3 has 14 residues. The CDR3 protein is CASRRGGFFDEQFF. The CDR3 DNA reads TGTGCCAGTAGACGGGGGGGGTTTTTTGATGAGCAGTTCTTC.

V and J are TRBV9 and TRBJ2-7, with D possibly being TRBD2 (5 bases). The CDR3 is 14 amino acids. V gave up 1 base and J gave up 0 bases, with 8 bases separating them. Germline CDR1 and CDR2: SGDLS and YYNGEE. The CDR3 bases are TGTGCCAGCAGCGTAATGGGGAGCTCCTACGAGCAGTACTTC. It is translated as CASSVMGSSYEQYF.

In its sample, this clone was seen once. This chain joins TRBV27 and TRBJ2-1; TRBD2 aligns across 7 bases. From germline, CDR1 is MNHEY and CDR2 SMNVEV (reference sequence). Trimming removed 3 bases from V and 1 base from J; junction bases left unmatched: 9. The CDR3 consists of 17 residues. The CDR3 is CASSFIGSGVSYNEQFF. The CDR3 DNA reads TGTGCCAGCAGTTTTATTGGGAGCGGGGTGTCCTACAATGAGCAGTTCTTC.

A few counts support this clone. V gene TRBV10-2 combines with J gene TRBJ2-1, with 12 bases lining up with TRBD2. The V gene's germline CDR1 is WSHSY and CDR2 SAAADI. The CDR3 loop spans 14 amino acids. Unmatched junction bases numbered 1, after V lost 6 bases and J lost 4 bases. The CDR3 reads CASSLAGGYNEQFF. The CDR3 DNA is TGCGCCAGCAGCCTAGCGGGAGGGTACAATGAGCAGTTCTTC.

The V call is TRBV19, the J call TRBJ2-2, with 9 bases that match TRBD1. The CDR3 has 16 residues. The trim removed 6 bases at V and 7 bases at J, leaving 12 bases unmatched. CDR1 is LNHDA, CDR2 SQIVND, per germline (reference sequence). The CDR3 loop is CASRIPARQGGGELFF. CDR3 sequence (DNA): TGTGCCAGTAGGATTCCGGCTCGACAGGGGGGCGGGGAGCTGTTTTTT. Drawing the rest from reference TRBV19 and TRBJ2-2, the complete variable domain is DGGITQSPKYLFRKEGQNVTLSCEQNLNHDAMYWYRQDPGQGLRLIYYSQIVNDFQKGDIAEGYSVSREKKESFPLTVTSAQKNPTAFYLCASRIPARQGGGELFFGEGSRLTVL.

The chain links TRBV28 to TRBJ1-4; D gene unclear. Germline CDR1 reads MDHEN; CDR2 reads SYDVKM. Trimming left V 10 bases short and J 2 bases short, with 14 bases between. The CDR3 totals 14 residues. CDR3 DNA sequence: TGTGCCACTTACCCCAGAGGGACTAATGAAAAACTGTTTTTT. Translating gives CATYPRGTNEKLFF. Full variable domain (outside the CDR3, taken from reference TRBV28 and TRBJ1-4): DVKVTQSSRYLVKRTGEKVFLECVQDMDHENMFWYRQDPGLGLRLIYFSYDVKMKEKGDIPEGYSVSREKKERFSLILESASTNQTSMYLCATYPRGTNEKLFFGSGTQLSVL.

J is TRBJ2-1 and V is TRBV29-1, with TRBD2 matching over 12 bases. The CDR3 is 14 residues long. Germline CDR1 is SQVTM and CDR2 is ANQGSEA. With 1 base clipped from V and 7 bases from J, the junction kept 2 bases outside the gene matches. CDR3 sequence reads: CSVEVLAGGNEQFF. In DNA, the CDR3 is TGCAGCGTTGAAGTACTAGCGGGAGGTAATGAGCAGTTCTTC.

This chain uses TRBV2 with TRBJ2-2, with 8 bases fitting TRBD1. Germline CDR1 SNHLY, CDR2 FYNNEI. The V segment lost 6 bases and the J segment 6 bases; nucleotides outside the gene matches: 3. The CDR3 extends over 13 amino acids. CDR3 nucleotide sequence: TGTGCCAGCAGGGACAGGGTTCCCGGGGAGCTGTTTTTT. Its protein is CASRDRVPGELFF.

This clone was found once. V and J are TRBV7-2 and TRBJ1-1; D possibly corresponds to TRBD1 (6 bases). Germline V lookup: CDR1 SGHTA, CDR2 FQGNSA. The ends were cut back, 1 base at V and 2 bases at J, with 11 bases in the middle. This CDR3 has 15 amino acids. DNA for the CDR3: TGTGCCAGCAGCTTAGTTCGACAGGCAAACACTGAAGCTTTCTTT. It encodes CASSLVRQANTEAFF.

This chain connects TRBV29-1 to TRBJ2-3, with TRBD1 as a possible D gene (5 bases). The CDR3 loop spans 14 amino acids. With 4 bases removed from V and 0 bases from J, the gap between germline ends came to 11 bases. Germline lookup yields CDR1 SQVTM and CDR2 ANQGSEA. The CDR3 region has the DNA TGCAGCGTTGGGACACTCACTAGCACAGATACGCAGTATTTT. It is translated as CSVGTLTSTDTQYF.

The chain uses TRBV5-1 and TRBJ2-1, with no clear D. This CDR3 has 17 amino acids. V gave up 0 bases and J gave up 5 bases, with 18 bases separating them. Per the germline V gene, CDR1 is SGHRS and CDR2 is YFSETQ. CDR3 sequence: CASSLDSRQRGDNEQFF. CDR3 nucleotides: TGCGCCAGCAGCTTGGATTCGAGGCAGCGCGGTGACAATGAGCAGTTCTTC.

The chain links TRBV30 to TRBJ1-1; 8 bases fit TRBD1. This CDR3 spans 16 amino acids. V shed 2 bases, J shed 0 bases, and the junction held 8 bases outside the gene matches. Per the germline V gene, CDR1 is GTSNPN and CDR2 is SVGIG (reference sequence). CDR3 residues: CAWSPRRTGMNTEAFF. In nucleotides, the CDR3 is TGTGCCTGGAGTCCCAGACGGACAGGGATGAACACTGAAGCTTTCTTT.

The V call is TRBV6-5, the J call TRBJ1-1, with D tentatively TRBD1 (6 bases). CDR3 length equals 15 residues. Germline CDR1 and CDR2: MNHEY and SVGAGI. The V end lost 6 bases, the J end lost 1 base, and 15 bases lay between the germline ends. The CDR3 loop is CASRANRASNTEAFF. In nucleotides, the CDR3 is TGTGCCAGCAGAGCCAACAGGGCTTCGAACACTGAAGCTTTCTTT.

The gene calls are TRBV4-2 and TRBJ2-1; the D gene is possibly TRBD2 (5 bases). CDR1 LGHNA and CDR2 YNFKEQ come from the germline V gene. The CDR3 has 12 residues. V was cut by 1 base and J by 7 bases, with 5 bases left in between. The CDR3 DNA reads as TGTGCCAGCAGCCAAGGGAGGAATGAGCAGTTCTTC. It codes for CASSQGRNEQFF.

The V and J genes are TRBV12-3 or TRBV12-4 and TRBJ2-5; D call uncertain. The CDR3 loop spans 13 amino acids. The CDR3 sequence: CASARQAQETQYF. For the CDR3, the DNA is TGTGCTTCCGCCCGGCAAGCGCAAGAGACCCAGTACTTC.

This clone occurred once. The gene calls are TRBV6-2 or TRBV6-3 and TRBJ1-5; D unclear. This CDR3 has 15 amino acids. Looked up from germline, CDR1 is MNHEY and CDR2 is SVGEGT. V lost 2 bases to trimming and J lost 4 bases, with 12 bases between them. CDR3 bases: TGTGCCAGCAGTTACGCCGCCACTGGTAATCAGCCCCAGCATTTT. Translated, it gives CASSYAATGNQPQHF.

V gene TRBV2 combines with J gene TRBJ1-5; unclear D gene. Trimming removed 3 bases at V and 1 base at J, with 7 bases between. Germline CDR1 is SNHLY and CDR2 is FYNNEI. This CDR3 has 14 residues. In nucleotides, the CDR3 is TGTGCCAGCAGTGACTTCTACAGCAATCAGCCCCAGCATTTT. It yields the protein CASSDFYSNQPQHF.